These T cell receptor beta chains were read from a single sample in a study of shared T cell receptors in the human thymus. Produced via immunoSEQ multiplex PCR; TCRdb's table is partial and in-frame only. Of about 660,000 clones in the sample, 70% to 90% were seen once. This same sample was also taken into another study, of human thymus T cells.

The specimen sequenced was thymocytes. Receptors were obtained from a boy under three years old with a congenital heart defect. The CDR3 runs from the conserved cysteine through the conserved F or W. The D gene is left open where the match is weak. Clone size is shown for a subset of rows, as once, few, many or a class of expanded clone.

d_call clone_size j_call cdr3_length v_call cdr3_aa cdr3_nt
. once TRBJ2-7 13 TRBV4-3 CASSQGDCYEQYF TGCGCCAGCAGCCAAGGGGACTGTTACGAGCAGTACTTC
. . TRBJ2-5 13 TRBV25-1 CASSGSPGETQYF TGTGCCAGCAGCGGGAGCCCAGGAGAGACCCAGTACTTC
. . TRBJ2-7 13 TRBV21-1 CASTLGGYYEQYF TGTGCCAGCACCCTGGGAGGGTACTACGAGCAGTACTTC
. . TRBJ1-5 17 TRBV28 CASSFLYPTGVDQPQHF TGTGCCAGCAGTTTCCTCTACCCGACAGGTGTGGATCAGCCCCAGCATTTT
TRBD2 once TRBJ2-7 16 TRBV19 CASSSGTTRAPYEQYF TGTGCCAGTAGTAGCGGGACTACCCGGGCCCCCTACGAGCAGTACTTC
TRBD1 . TRBJ2-5 20 TRBV15 CATSRGTPGQSRGAQETQYF TGTGCCACCAGCAGAGGGACTCCGGGACAGTCTCGAGGGGCACAAGAGACCCAGTACTTC
. . TRBJ2-5 19 TRBV27 CASTPFPDLRTQPRETQYF TGTGCCAGCACCCCCTTCCCAGACCTCAGAACGCAACCCAGGGAGACCCAGTACTTC
. . TRBJ2-1 17 TRBV4-3 CASSQAFGASSYNEQFF TGCGCCAGCAGCCAGGCCTTTGGGGCGAGCTCCTACAATGAGCAGTTCTTC
. . TRBJ2-1 15 TRBV5-4 CASSFTLGGVNEQFF TGTGCCAGCAGCTTTACCCTTGGAGGTGTCAATGAGCAGTTCTTC
TRBD2 few TRBJ2-2 15 TRBV11-2 CASSLGLAGTGELFF TGTGCCAGCAGCTTGGGGCTAGCGGGCACCGGGGAGCTGTTTTTT
. once TRBJ1-5 16 TRBV19 CATRLRDMGPDQPQHF TGTGCCACGCGCCTCAGGGATATGGGGCCCGATCAGCCCCAGCATTTT
TRBD1 few TRBJ1-3 17 TRBV5-1 CASSLRQGGLAGNTIYF TGCGCCAGCAGCTTAAGACAGGGAGGACTTGCGGGAAACACCATATATTTT
. . TRBJ2-5 14 TRBV4-2 CASSQGGTQETQYF TGTGCCAGCAGCCAAGGAGGGACACAAGAGACCCAGTACTTC
TRBD2 . TRBJ2-1 15 TRBV28 CASSLQREGENEQFF TGTGCCAGCAGTCTCCAGCGGGAGGGCGAGAATGAGCAGTTCTTC
TRBD2 . TRBJ2-1 20 TRBV4-2 CASSQKWGLAEGSSYNEQFF TGTGCCAGCAGCCAAAAGTGGGGACTAGCGGAGGGCAGCTCCTACAATGAGCAGTTCTTC
. . TRBJ2-7 13 TRBV28 CASSLTGDQEQYF TGTGCCAGCAGTTTAACGGGAGATCAGGAGCAGTACTTC
TRBD2 . TRBJ2-1 16 TRBV25-1 CASSGKGLAGNNEQFF TGTGCCAGCAGTGGAAAAGGACTAGCGGGGAACAATGAGCAGTTCTTC
TRBD2 . TRBJ2-3 18 TRBV4-1 CASSQAFPGTSSTDTQYF TGCGCCAGCAGCCAAGCTTTCCCCGGGACTAGCAGCACAGATACGCAGTATTTT
TRBD2 . TRBJ2-1 18 TRBV28 CASSVPGLAGGYYNEQFF TGTGCCAGCAGTGTGCCGGGACTAGCGGGAGGGTACTACAATGAGCAGTTCTTC
TRBD1 . TRBJ1-5 13 TRBV15 CATGDRGSQPQHF TGTGCCACAGGGGACAGGGGAAGTCAGCCCCAGCATTTT
TRBD2 . TRBJ2-5 13 TRBV6-5 CASSYSGLAEQYF TGTGCCAGCAGTTACTCGGGACTAGCGGAGCAGTACTTC
TRBD1 . TRBJ1-1 15 TRBV4-3 CASSHRQGASTEAFF TGCGCCAGCAGCCACCGACAGGGGGCCAGCACTGAAGCTTTCTTT
. . TRBJ1-2 14 TRBV25-1 CASSEGGAGCGYTF TGTGCCAGCAGTGAAGGGGGGGCAGGGTGCGGCTACACCTTC
TRBD2 . TRBJ2-5 18 TRBV15 CATSRDDSGRAGKGTQYF TGTGCCACCAGCAGAGATGATAGCGGGAGAGCGGGGAAAGGGACCCAGTACTTC
TRBD1 . TRBJ2-3 15 TRBV27 CASSWGQGETDTQYF TGTGCCAGCAGTTGGGGACAGGGGGAGACAGATACGCAGTATTTT
. few TRBJ2-7 13 TRBV4-1 CASSQLTSYEQYF TGCGCCAGCAGCCAACTCACAAGCTACGAGCAGTACTTC
. . TRBJ2-1 12 TRBV4-3 CASSQERNEQFF TGCGCCAGCAGCCAAGAGAGAAATGAGCAGTTCTTC
TRBD2 . TRBJ2-5 16 TRBV7-9 CASSLTGLAYSETQYF TGTGCCAGCAGCTTAACAGGACTAGCTTATTCAGAGACCCAGTACTTC
TRBD2 . TRBJ2-1 18 TRBV30 CAWSQHRPGLAGVHEQFF TGTGCCTGGAGTCAGCATAGACCGGGACTAGCGGGAGTGCATGAGCAGTTCTTC
TRBD2 . TRBJ2-7 17 TRBV7-9 CASSLPLYPGGIYEQYF TGTGCCAGCAGCTTACCCCTTTACCCGGGGGGGATTTACGAGCAGTACTTC
. . TRBJ1-2 16 TRBV18 CASSPLAGAGPYGYTF TGTGCCAGCTCACCCCTGGCAGGCGCAGGCCCCTATGGCTACACCTTC
. . TRBJ2-1 17 TRBV10-1 CASSSGVGRPTHNEQFF TGCGCCAGCAGTTCGGGGGTGGGTCGGCCTACACACAATGAGCAGTTCTTC
. few TRBJ1-3 19 TRBV4-1 CASSQLDGGELSSGNTIYF TGCGCCAGCAGCCAACTAGATGGGGGGGAGTTGAGCTCTGGAAACACCATATATTTT
TRBD2 . TRBJ2-1 15 TRBV19 CASSILAGGHNEQFF TGTGCCAGTAGTATCCTAGCGGGAGGGCACAATGAGCAGTTCTTC
. . TRBJ1-5 14 TRBV25-1 CASSEGGARQPQHF TGTGCCAGCAGTGAGGGGGGGGCGAGGCAGCCCCAGCATTTT
. few TRBJ2-3 15 TRBV4-3 CASSQDYRDTDTQYF TGCGCCAGCAGCCAAGATTACAGGGACACAGATACGCAGTATTTT
. . TRBJ2-2 16 TRBV15 CATSRVAGENTGELFF TGTGCCACCAGCAGAGTCGCAGGGGAGAACACCGGGGAGCTGTTTTTT
TRBD2 . TRBJ2-4 22 TRBV7-8 CASSLGKLAGDQWLAAKNIQYF TGTGCCAGCAGCTTAGGGAAACTAGCGGGAGATCAATGGTTGGCAGCCAAAAACATTCAGTACTTC
TRBD2 . TRBJ2-1 18 TRBV4-3 CASSQGELSGRVNNEQFF TGCGCCAGCAGCCAAGGCGAACTTAGCGGGAGGGTAAACAATGAGCAGTTCTTC
TRBD1 . TRBJ2-1 13 TRBV5-1 CASTPTGANEQFF TGCGCCAGCACTCCGACAGGGGCCAATGAGCAGTTCTTC
. . TRBJ1-1 12 TRBV29-1 CSTPQGFGEAFF TGCAGTACCCCGCAGGGCTTCGGTGAAGCTTTCTTT
TRBD1 . TRBJ2-6 20 TRBV9 CASSPGPLQGRRTGANVLTF TGTGCCAGCAGCCCCGGCCCCCTACAGGGGCGCCGAACTGGGGCCAACGTCCTGACTTTC
. . TRBJ2-7 13 TRBV7-2 CASSLLVSYEQYF TGTGCCAGCAGCTTGCTAGTCTCCTACGAGCAGTACTTC
TRBD2 . TRBJ2-3 16 TRBV4-2 CASSQVETSGSDTQYF TGTGCCAGCAGCCAAGTGGAGACTAGCGGGAGCGATACGCAGTATTTT
TRBD1 . TRBJ2-1 15 TRBV7-2 CASSLAGQSYNEQFF TGTGCCAGCAGCTTAGCGGGACAGTCCTACAATGAGCAGTTCTTC
. . TRBJ1-5 14 TRBV27 CASSSDRSNQPQHF TGTGCCAGCAGCTCTGACAGGTCCAATCAGCCCCAGCATTTT
TRBD1 . TRBJ2-2 15 TRBV11-2 CAIQNGDRRIGELFF TGTGCCATTCAGAATGGGGACAGGCGGATCGGGGAGCTGTTTTTT
. . TRBJ1-5 16 TRBV2 CASNLHRQISNQPQHF TGTGCCAGCAACCTTCACAGGCAGATAAGCAATCAGCCCCAGCATTTT
TRBD1 . TRBJ2-1 22 TRBV9 CASSVARGDRAIGLDSYNEQFF TGTGCCAGCAGCGTAGCTCGGGGGGACAGGGCAATAGGGCTAGACTCCTACAATGAGCAGTTCTTC
. . TRBJ2-1 12 TRBV29-1 CSVDPRGSEQFF TGCAGCGTGGACCCACGGGGGTCTGAGCAGTTCTTC
. . TRBJ1-1 16 TRBV30 CAWSPKGQGHNTEAFF TGTGCCTGGAGCCCGAAAGGACAAGGGCATAACACTGAAGCTTTCTTT
. . TRBJ2-7 16 TRBV27 CASDTRDLLRSYEQYF TGTGCCAGCGACACAAGGGACTTACTCCGCTCCTACGAGCAGTACTTC
TRBD2 once TRBJ2-3 18 TRBV11-2 CASSLGGLAGPIADTQYF TGTGCCAGCAGCTTGGGGGGACTAGCGGGTCCCATAGCAGATACGCAGTATTTT
. . TRBJ2-7 16 TRBV27 CASSWTSGTPSYEQYF TGTGCCAGCAGTTGGACCTCCGGGACACCCTCCTACGAGCAGTACTTC
. . TRBJ2-6 19 TRBV7-2 CASSRYLTRVDPGANVLTF TGTGCCAGCAGCCGCTACCTGACGAGGGTGGACCCTGGGGCCAACGTCCTGACTTTC
TRBD2 . TRBJ2-5 17 TRBV2 CASSESSGLAGEETQYF TGTGCCAGCAGTGAATCTTCCGGACTAGCGGGCGAGGAGACCCAGTACTTC
. . TRBJ1-3 16 TRBV30 CAWSVLQRSSGNTIYF TGTGCCTGGAGTGTGTTACAGCGGAGCTCTGGAAACACCATATATTTT
. . TRBJ1-2 16 TRBV7-2 CASSQTAGAGNYGYTF TGTGCCAGCAGCCAAACGGCGGGGGCAGGTAACTATGGCTACACCTTC
. . TRBJ2-1 11 TRBV20-1 CSARTTEEQFF TGCAGTGCTAGGACTACAGAGGAGCAGTTCTTC